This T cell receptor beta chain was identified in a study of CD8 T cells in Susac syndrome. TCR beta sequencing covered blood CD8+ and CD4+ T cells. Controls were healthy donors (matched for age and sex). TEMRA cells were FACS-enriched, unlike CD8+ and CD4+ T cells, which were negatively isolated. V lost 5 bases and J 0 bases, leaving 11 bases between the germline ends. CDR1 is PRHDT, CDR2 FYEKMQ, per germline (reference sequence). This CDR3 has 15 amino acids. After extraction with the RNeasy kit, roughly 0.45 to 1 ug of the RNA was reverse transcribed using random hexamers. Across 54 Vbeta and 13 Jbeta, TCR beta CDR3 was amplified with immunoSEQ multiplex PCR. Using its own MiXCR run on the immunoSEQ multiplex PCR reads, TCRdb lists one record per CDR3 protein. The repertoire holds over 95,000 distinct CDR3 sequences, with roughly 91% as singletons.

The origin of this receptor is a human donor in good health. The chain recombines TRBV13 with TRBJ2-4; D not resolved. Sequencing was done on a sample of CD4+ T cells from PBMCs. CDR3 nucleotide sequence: TGTGCCAGCAGCAAGAGTATACTAGCCAAAAACATTCAGTACTTC. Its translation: CASSKSILAKNIQYF.